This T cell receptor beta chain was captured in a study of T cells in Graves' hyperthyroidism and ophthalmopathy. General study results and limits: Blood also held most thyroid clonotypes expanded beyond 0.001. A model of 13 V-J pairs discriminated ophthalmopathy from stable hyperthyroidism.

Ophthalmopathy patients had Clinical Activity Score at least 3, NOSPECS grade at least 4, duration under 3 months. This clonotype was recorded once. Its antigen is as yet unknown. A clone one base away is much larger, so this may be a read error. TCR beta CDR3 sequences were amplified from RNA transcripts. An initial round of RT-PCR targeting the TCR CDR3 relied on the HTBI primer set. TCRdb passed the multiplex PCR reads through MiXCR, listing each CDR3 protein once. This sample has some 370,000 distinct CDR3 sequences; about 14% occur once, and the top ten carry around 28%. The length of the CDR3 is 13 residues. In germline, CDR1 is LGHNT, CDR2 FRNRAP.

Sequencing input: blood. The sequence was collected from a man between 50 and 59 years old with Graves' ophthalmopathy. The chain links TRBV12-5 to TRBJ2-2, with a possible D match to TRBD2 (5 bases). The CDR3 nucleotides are TGTACTAGTGGTTTGTTGGGAACCGGGGAGCTGTTTTTT. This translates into CTSGLLGTGELFF.